The 10 T cell receptor beta chains below all came from one sample that was sequenced in a study of graft-versus-host responses after intestinal transplantation. Their antigens remain unidentified. Data came from immunoSEQ multiplex PCR; TCRdb stores just in-frame clones and leaves some out. Of about 96,000 clones listed, roughly 92% are singletons. The sequenced sample was unstimulated CD4+ T cells sorted from spleen or lymph node cells, obtained before intestinal transplant. The origin of the receptors is a human donor who received an intestinal transplant.

The chain joins TRBV18 to TRBJ2-7, with 8 bases identical to TRBD2. The germline V gene has CDR1 KGHSH and CDR2 LQKENI. This CDR3 is 15 amino acids long. Germline trimming cut 3 bases from V and 2 bases from J; bases unmatched to any gene: 6. The CDR3 DNA sequence: TGTGCCAGCTCACCCACCAGCGGGAGAGCCTACGAGCAGTACTTC. Its protein is CASSPTSGRAYEQYF.

This sequence joins TRBV15 and TRBJ1-5; D is unclear. Trimming took off 6 bases at V and 6 bases at J, with 21 bases between the two ends. The CDR3 sequence is 16 residues long. Germline CDR1 and CDR2: LNHNV and YYDKDF (reference sequence). CDR3 in amino acids: CATSQRETGIRQPQHF. The DNA for the CDR3 is TGTGCCACCAGTCAGAGAGAGACTGGAATCCGTCAGCCCCAGCATTTT. Supplemented by reference TRBV15 and TRBJ1-5, the full variable domain reads DAMVIQNPRYQVTQFGKPVTLSCSQTLNHNVMYWYQQKSSQAPKLLFHYYDKDFNNEADTPDNFQSRRPNTSFCFLDIRSPGLGDTAMYLCATSQRETGIRQPQHFGDGTRLSIL.

As for this clone: This is likely a read error, given that the CDR3 carries no conserved phenylalanine or tryptophan at its end. The rearrangement joins TRBV27 to TRBJ2-6; 7 positions match TRBD1. Germline V gives CDR1 MNHEY, CDR2 SMNVEV (reference sequence). The CDR3 consists of 18 residues. V was clipped by 5 bases and J by 0 bases; unmatched bases: 10. The CDR3 nucleotides are TGTGCCAGCAGTCAATGGGGGACAGAACACTCTGGGGCCAACGTCCTGACTTTA. It encodes CASSQWGTEHSGANVLTL.

Note on this clone: One end of the junction fails to match germline, which may point to a read error. Other DNA sequences within the sample encode an identical CDR3. The chain employs TRBV2 and TRBJ1-2; maybe TRBD1 (6 bases). Per the germline V gene, CDR1 is SNHLY and CDR2 is FYNNEI. The CDR3 length is 13 residues. CDR3: CASSEQGFYGYTF. The CDR3 DNA sequence: TGCGCCAGCAGTGAGCAGGGGTTCTATGGCTACACCTTC. The whole variable domain, remainder taken from reference TRBV2 and TRBJ1-2, is EPEVTQTPSHQVTQMGQEVILRCVPISNHLYFYWYRQILGQKVEFLVSFYNNEISEKSEIFDDQFSVERPDGSNFTLKIRSTKLEDSAMYFCASSEQGFYGYTFGSGTRLTVV.

The gene calls are TRBV30 and TRBJ2-7, with 10 bases aligning to TRBD2. CDR1 GTSNPN and CDR2 SVGIG come from the germline V gene (reference sequence). Trimming at V came to 0 bases and at J to 2 bases, leaving 7 bases not matched to a gene. The CDR3 runs to 16 residues. As DNA, the CDR3 is TGTGCCTGGAGTGTTCGAAGACTAGCGGGCCCCTACGAGCAGTACTTC. Protein product: CAWSVRRLAGPYEQYF. Looking up the rest from reference TRBV30 and TRBJ2-7 gives the full variable domain: SQTIHQWPATLVQPVGSPLSLECTVEGTSNPNLYWYRQAAGRGLQLLFYSVGIGQISSEVPQNLSASRPQDRQFILSSKKLLLSDSGFYLCAWSVRRLAGPYEQYFGPGTRLTVT.

This chain uses TRBV19 with TRBJ2-2; 7 positions agree with TRBD2. Germline V gene sequence: CDR1 LNHDA, CDR2 SQIVND (reference sequence). The CDR3 has 17 amino acids. Trimming at V came to 3 bases and at J to 7 bases, leaving 14 bases not matched to a gene. CDR3 coding DNA: TGTGCCAGTAGTATTAACGCCTGGCGGGAGCAGGGCGGGGAGCTGTTTTTT. Encoded protein: CASSINAWREQGGELFF.

The chain combines TRBV5-1 with TRBJ2-3; D gene unclear. Germline V gives CDR1 SGHRS, CDR2 YFSETQ. Deletions cut 0 bases from V and 3 bases from J, with 11 bases between. CDR3 length: 15 residues. The CDR3 DNA reads as TGCGCCAGCAGCTTGGAGGTTTGGGGTACAGATACGCAGTATTTT. Its protein is CASSLEVWGTDTQYF.

The rearrangement joins TRBV18 to TRBJ2-1; D ambiguous. The germline CDR1 and CDR2 sequences are KGHSH and LQKENI. The CDR3 is 12 amino acids. Trimming took 4 bases from V and 3 from J, leaving 4 bases between them. DNA for the CDR3: TGTGCCAGCTCACGGGACTACAATGAGCAGTTCTTC. This sequence encodes CASSRDYNEQFF.

The V and J genes are TRBV28 and TRBJ2-1; D may correspond to TRBD1 or TRBD2 (6 bases each). This CDR3 is built from 15 residues. Germline assignment: CDR1 MDHEN and CDR2 SYDVKM. V lost 2 bases and J lost 3, with 11 bases in between. The CDR3 nucleotides read TGTGCCAGCAGTTTACCCGGGGGCCTCTACAATGAGCAGTTCTTC. This sequence encodes CASSLPGGLYNEQFF.

V and J are TRBV5-4 and TRBJ1-1; 7 bases map to TRBD1. CDR3 length: 15 residues. Germline V lookup: CDR1 SGHNT, CDR2 YYREEE (reference sequence). Trimming took 3 bases from V and 11 from J; bases not matched to a gene: 16. The CDR3: CASSSQSRNRGSAFF. CDR3 nucleotides: TGTGCCAGCAGCTCGCAATCCCGCAACAGGGGATCGGCTTTCTTT.